The entry below describes one T cell receptor beta chain. Antigen: not known. This specimen comes from a study of regulatory T cells in long-lasting Graves disease. Study-wide findings and caveats: Persistent Graves' patients had lower TCR diversity than newly diagnosed ones.

Germline-derived CDR1 and CDR2 are LGHDT and YNNKEL (reference sequence). The CDR3 loop spans 17 amino acids. Time point given: newly diagnosed GD, antithyroid drugs for less than 3 months. After RNA was extracted from PBMCs, the TCR library was made from it. According to the study, TCR beta libraries were built with iRepertoire HTBI primers and CDR3-region Arm-PCR. TCRdb re-analysed the multiplex PCR reads in MiXCR, keeping a single row per CDR3 protein. Of 530,000 or so distinct CDR3 sequences detected, about 15% appear once; the ten largest clones hold around 12%. The sample was also reused in another study, on T cells in Graves' hyperthyroidism and ophthalmopathy. From that second work: In the first-round RT-PCR of the TCR CDR3, the HTBI primer set was used. Clonotypes that were expanded in thyroid above 0.001 mostly appeared in blood too. Researchers report that a 13 V-J model separated ophthalmopathy from stable hyperthyroidism.

The TCR was taken from a man aged 18 to 30 with Graves disease. Sequences were derived from peripheral blood mononuclear cells (PBMCs), sampled at new diagnosis, from a patient treated with antithyroid drugs. The chain is built from TRBV3-1 and TRBJ2-1; D call uncertain. The better agreement between TRBJ2-5 and the DNA end casts doubt on the J call. In DNA, the CDR3 is TGTGCCAGCAGCCAAGATTGGTACAGCTCGGGTGGGGAGACCCAGTACTTC. Amino acids: CASSQDWYSSGGETQYF.